The clone carrying this T cell receptor beta chain was seen a handful of times. V dropped 10 bases and J dropped 6 bases, with 13 bases sitting between them. Germline V lookup: CDR1 SGHAT, CDR2 FQNNGV. The CDR3 is 11 amino acids. This table comes from immunoSEQ multiplex PCR, and its TCRdb copy is limited to in-frame clones, with some not included. The sample has 10,000 or so clones, roughly 78% seen once. By positive magnetic bead selection, CD4+ and CD8+ cells were isolated, and their purity was checked by flow cytometry. The data belong to a study of somatic mutations in cytotoxic T cells in rheumatoid arthritis.

The sequenced sample consisted of CD8+ T cells sorted from blood. This clonotype was sampled from an adult with rheumatoid arthritis. V usage is TRBV11-2 and J usage is TRBJ2-7; weak D call: TRBD1 (5 bases). The CDR3 reads CATLQDVEQYF. In DNA, the CDR3 is TGTGCCACCTTACAGGACGTCGAGCAGTACTTC.